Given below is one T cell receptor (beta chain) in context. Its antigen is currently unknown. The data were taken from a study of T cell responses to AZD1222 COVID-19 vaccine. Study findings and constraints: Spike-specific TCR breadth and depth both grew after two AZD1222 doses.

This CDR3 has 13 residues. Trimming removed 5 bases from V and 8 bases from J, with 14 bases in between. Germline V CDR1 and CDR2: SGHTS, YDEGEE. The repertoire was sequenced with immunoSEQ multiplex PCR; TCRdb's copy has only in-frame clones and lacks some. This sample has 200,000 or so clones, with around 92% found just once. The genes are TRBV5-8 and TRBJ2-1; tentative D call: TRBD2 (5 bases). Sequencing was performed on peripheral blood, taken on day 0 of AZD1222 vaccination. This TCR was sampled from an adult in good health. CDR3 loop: CASSSKEVHEQFF. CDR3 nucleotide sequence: TGTGCCAGCAGTTCCAAGGAGGTCCATGAGCAGTTCTTC.